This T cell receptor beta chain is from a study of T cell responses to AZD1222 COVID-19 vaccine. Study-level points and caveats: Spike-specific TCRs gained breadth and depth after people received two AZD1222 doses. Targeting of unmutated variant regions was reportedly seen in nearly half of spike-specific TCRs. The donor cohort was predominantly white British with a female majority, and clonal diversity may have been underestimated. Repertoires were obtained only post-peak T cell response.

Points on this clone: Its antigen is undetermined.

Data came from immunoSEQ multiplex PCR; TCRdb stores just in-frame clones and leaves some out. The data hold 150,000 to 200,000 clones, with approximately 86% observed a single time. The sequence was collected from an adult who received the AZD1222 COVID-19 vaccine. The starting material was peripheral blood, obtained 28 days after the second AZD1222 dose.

The chain's CDR3 is CASSKGSLWTQYF. CDR3 DNA sequence: TGTGCCAGCAGCAAGGGGTCTCTTTGGACCCAGTACTTC. J is TRBJ2-5 and V is TRBV27, with D perhaps matching TRBD1 (5 bases). V dropped 6 bases and J dropped 7 bases, with 15 bases sitting between them. Germline V gene data show CDR1 as MNHEY and CDR2 as SMNVEV (reference sequence). This CDR3 region has 13 residues.